This T cell receptor beta chain was sequenced during a study of T cells in Graves' hyperthyroidism and ophthalmopathy. Germline CDR1 is MNHNS and CDR2 is SASEGT. Trimming removed 4 bases from V and 4 bases from J, with 12 bases in between. CDR3 size: 14 residues. Whole-study results and caveats: Model predictions of ophthalmopathy came a median approximately 6 months before onset.

This clonotype appeared a few times. The antigen remains unidentified. Amplification targeted TCR beta CDR3 regions from RNA transcripts. The study used the HTBI primer set for a first-round RT-PCR of the TCR CDR3. One entry per CDR3 protein, called by TCRdb with MiXCR from the multiplex PCR reads. The sample has hundreds of thousands of distinct CDR3 sequences; approximately 18% are singletons. The chain combines TRBV6-1 with TRBJ2-3, with TRBD1 as a possible D gene (5 bases). The receptor was isolated from a woman in her 50s with Graves' hyperthyroidism that later progressed to Graves' ophthalmopathy. Material for sequencing was blood. CDR3 in DNA: TGTGCCAGCAGTGTATCAGGGATGCCAGATACGCAGTATTTT. It yields the protein CASSVSGMPDTQYF.